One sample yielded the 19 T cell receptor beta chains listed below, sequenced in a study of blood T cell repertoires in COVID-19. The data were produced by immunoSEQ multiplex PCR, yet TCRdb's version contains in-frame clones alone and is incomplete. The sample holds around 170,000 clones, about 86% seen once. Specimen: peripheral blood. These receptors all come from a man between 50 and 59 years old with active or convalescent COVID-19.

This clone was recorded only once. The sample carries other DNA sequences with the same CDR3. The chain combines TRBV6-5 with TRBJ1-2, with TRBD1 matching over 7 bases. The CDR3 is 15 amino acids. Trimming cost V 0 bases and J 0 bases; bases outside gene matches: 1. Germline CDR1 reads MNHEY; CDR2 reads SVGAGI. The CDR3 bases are TGTGCCAGCAGTTACTCGGGGACAGCTAACTATGGCTACACCTTC. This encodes CASSYSGTANYGYTF.

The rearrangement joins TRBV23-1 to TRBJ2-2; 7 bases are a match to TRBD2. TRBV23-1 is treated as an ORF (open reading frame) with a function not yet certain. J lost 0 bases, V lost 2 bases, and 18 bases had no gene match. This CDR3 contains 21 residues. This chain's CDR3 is CASSQGSLAARKKTNTGELFF. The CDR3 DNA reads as TGCGCCAGCAGTCAAGGGTCCCTAGCGGCGAGAAAGAAAACGAACACCGGGGAGCTGTTTTTT.

CDR3 in amino acids: CASSIGRDYEQYF. The DNA for the CDR3 is TGTGCCAGTAGTATAGGCCGGGACTACGAGCAGTACTTC. This chain connects TRBV19 to TRBJ2-7, with TRBD2 as a possible D gene (5 bases). Trimming removed 1 base from V and 3 bases from J, with 7 bases in between. Germline lookup yields CDR1 LNHDA and CDR2 SQIVND (reference sequence). This CDR3 has 13 residues.

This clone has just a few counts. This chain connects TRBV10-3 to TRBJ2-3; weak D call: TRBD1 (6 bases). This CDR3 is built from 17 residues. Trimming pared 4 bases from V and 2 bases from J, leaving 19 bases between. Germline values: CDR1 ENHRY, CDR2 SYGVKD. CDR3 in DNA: TGTGCCATCAGTGGGTACAAACAGGGTAAGGCCACAGATACGCAGTATTTT. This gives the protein CAISGYKQGKATDTQYF.

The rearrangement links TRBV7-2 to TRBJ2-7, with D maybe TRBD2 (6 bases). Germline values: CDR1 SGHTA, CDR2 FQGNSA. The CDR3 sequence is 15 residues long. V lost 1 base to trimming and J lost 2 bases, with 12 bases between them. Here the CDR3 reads CASSLEVSGAYEQYF. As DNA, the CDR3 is TGTGCCAGCAGCTTAGAGGTTAGCGGAGCCTACGAGCAGTACTTC.

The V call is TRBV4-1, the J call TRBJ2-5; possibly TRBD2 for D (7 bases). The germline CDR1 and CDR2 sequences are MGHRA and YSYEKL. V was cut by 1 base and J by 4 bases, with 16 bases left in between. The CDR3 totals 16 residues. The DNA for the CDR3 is TGCGCCAGCAGCCAAGGGGGGGGCGCATGGTTAGAGACCCAGTACTTC. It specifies CASSQGGGAWLETQYF.

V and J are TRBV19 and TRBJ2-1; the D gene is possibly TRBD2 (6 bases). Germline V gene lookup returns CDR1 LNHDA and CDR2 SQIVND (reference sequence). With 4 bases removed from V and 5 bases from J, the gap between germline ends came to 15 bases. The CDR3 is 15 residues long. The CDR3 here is CASSRRDSGHNEQFF. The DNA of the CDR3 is TGTGCCAGTAGTAGAAGGGATAGCGGCCACAATGAGCAGTTCTTC. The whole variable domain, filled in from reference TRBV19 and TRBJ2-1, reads DGGITQSPKYLFRKEGQNVTLSCEQNLNHDAMYWYRQDPGQGLRLIYYSQIVNDFQKGDIAEGYSVSREKKESFPLTVTSAQKNPTAFYLCASSRRDSGHNEQFFGPGTRLTVL.

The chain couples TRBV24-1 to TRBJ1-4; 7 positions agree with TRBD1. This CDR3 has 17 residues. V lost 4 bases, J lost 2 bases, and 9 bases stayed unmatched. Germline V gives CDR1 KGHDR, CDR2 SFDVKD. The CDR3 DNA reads TGTGCCACCAGTGAACCCGGGACAGATCCTACTAATGAAAAACTGTTTTTT. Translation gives CATSEPGTDPTNEKLFF.

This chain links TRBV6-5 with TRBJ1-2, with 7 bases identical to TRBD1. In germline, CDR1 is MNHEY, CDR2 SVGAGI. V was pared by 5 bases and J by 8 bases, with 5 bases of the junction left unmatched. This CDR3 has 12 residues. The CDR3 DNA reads TGTGCCAGCAGTCCCAGGGGGGACGGCTACACCTTC. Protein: CASSPRGDGYTF.

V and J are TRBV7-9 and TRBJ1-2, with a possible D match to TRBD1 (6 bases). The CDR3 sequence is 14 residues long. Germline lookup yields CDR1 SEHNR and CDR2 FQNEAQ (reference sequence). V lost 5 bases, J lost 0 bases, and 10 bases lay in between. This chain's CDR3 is CASSLGQTNYGYTF. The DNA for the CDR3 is TGTGCCAGCAGCCTCGGACAGACTAACTATGGCTACACCTTC.

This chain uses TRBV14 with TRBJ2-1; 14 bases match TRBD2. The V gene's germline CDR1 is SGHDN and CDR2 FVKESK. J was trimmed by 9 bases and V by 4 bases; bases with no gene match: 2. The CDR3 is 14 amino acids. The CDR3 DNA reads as TGTGCCAGCAGCCGACTAGCGGGAGGGGGTGAGCAGTTCTTC. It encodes CASSRLAGGGEQFF. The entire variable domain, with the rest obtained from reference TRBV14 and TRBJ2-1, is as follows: EAGVTQFPSHSVIEKGQTVTLRCDPISGHDNLYWYRRVMGKEIKFLLHFVKESKQDESGMPNNRFLAERTGGTYSTLKVQPAELEDSGVYFCASSRLAGGGEQFFGPGTRLTVL.

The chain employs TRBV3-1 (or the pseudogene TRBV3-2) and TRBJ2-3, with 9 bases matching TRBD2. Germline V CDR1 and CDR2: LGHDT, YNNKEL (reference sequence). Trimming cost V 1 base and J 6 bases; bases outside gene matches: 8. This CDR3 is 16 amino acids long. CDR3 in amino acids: CASSQAASGVSDTQYF. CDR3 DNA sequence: TGTGCCAGCAGCCAAGCGGCTAGCGGGGTCTCGGATACGCAGTATTTT.

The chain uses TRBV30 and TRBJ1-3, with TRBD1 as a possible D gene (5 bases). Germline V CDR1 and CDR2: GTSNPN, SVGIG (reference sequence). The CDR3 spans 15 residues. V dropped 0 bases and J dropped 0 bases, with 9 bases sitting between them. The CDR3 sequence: CAWSVGASSGNTIYF. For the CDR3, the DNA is TGTGCCTGGAGTGTAGGGGCTAGCTCTGGAAACACCATATATTTT.

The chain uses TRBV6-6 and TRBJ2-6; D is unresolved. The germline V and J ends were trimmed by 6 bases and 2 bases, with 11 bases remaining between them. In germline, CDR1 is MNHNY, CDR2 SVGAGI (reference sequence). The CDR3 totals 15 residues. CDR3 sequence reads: CASRSRGPGANVLTF. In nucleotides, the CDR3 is TGTGCCAGCAGATCTCGCGGCCCTGGGGCCAACGTCCTGACTTTC.

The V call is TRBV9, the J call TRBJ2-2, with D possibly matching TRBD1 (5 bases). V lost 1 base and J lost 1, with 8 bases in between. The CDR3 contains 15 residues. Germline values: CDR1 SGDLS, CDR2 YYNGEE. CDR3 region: CASSVRTGNTGELFF. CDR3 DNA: TGTGCCAGCAGCGTACGAACAGGGAACACCGGGGAGCTGTTTTTT.

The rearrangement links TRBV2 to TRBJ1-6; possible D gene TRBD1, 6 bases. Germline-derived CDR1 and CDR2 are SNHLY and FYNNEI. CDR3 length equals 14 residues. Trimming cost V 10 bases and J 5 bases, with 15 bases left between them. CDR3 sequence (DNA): TGTGCCATCCACCGGACAGAAGATAATTCACCCCTCCACTTT. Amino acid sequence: CAIHRTEDNSPLHF.

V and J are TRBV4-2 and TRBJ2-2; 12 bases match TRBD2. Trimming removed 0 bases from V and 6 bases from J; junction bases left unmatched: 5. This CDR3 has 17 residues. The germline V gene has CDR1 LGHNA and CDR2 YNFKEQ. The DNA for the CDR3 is TGTGCCAGCAGCCAAGAAGGACTAGCGGGGACACCCGGGGAGCTGTTTTTT. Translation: CASSQEGLAGTPGELFF.

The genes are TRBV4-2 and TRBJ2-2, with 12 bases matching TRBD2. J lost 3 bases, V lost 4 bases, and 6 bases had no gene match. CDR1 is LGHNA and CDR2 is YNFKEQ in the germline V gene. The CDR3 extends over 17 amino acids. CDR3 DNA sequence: TGTGCCAGCAGCCGAACTAGCGGGGGGTTGGACACCGGGGAGCTGTTTTTT. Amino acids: CASSRTSGGLDTGELFF.

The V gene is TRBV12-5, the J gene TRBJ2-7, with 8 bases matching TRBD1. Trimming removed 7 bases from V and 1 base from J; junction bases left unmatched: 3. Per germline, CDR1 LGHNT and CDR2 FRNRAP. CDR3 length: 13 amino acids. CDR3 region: CASAGTGSYEQYF. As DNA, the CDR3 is TGTGCTAGTGCCGGGACAGGATCCTACGAGCAGTACTTC.